These 2 T cell receptor beta chains share one sample of origin, sequenced in a study of blood T cell repertoires in COVID-19. Profiled with immunoSEQ multiplex PCR; TCRdb holds only in-frame clones, not every one. The sample carries some 110,000 clones, 82% recorded once. The specimen sequenced was peripheral blood. The source is a man in his sixties or seventies with acute or convalescent COVID-19.

V gene TRBV5-4 combines with J gene TRBJ1-5; possibly TRBD1 for D (6 bases). Between the trimmed V and J ends, which lost 0 bases and 4 bases, there was a span of 14 bases. Germline V gene lookup returns CDR1 SGHNT and CDR2 YYREEE (reference sequence). The CDR3 totals 16 residues. This chain's CDR3 is CASSLGGQGRNQPQHF. The CDR3 bases are TGTGCCAGCAGCTTGGGGGGGCAGGGCAGAAATCAGCCCCAGCATTTT.

This chain joins TRBV24-1 and TRBJ2-1, with 15 bases aligning to TRBD2. This CDR3 contains 19 residues. V gave up 4 bases and J gave up 5 bases; unmatched junction bases: 11. Germline CDR1 and CDR2: KGHDR and SFDVKD. The CDR3 DNA reads as TGTGCCACCAGTGAAGCCGGGACTAGCGGGAGGTTCGACCACAATGAGCAGTTCTTC. It yields the protein CATSEAGTSGRFDHNEQFF.